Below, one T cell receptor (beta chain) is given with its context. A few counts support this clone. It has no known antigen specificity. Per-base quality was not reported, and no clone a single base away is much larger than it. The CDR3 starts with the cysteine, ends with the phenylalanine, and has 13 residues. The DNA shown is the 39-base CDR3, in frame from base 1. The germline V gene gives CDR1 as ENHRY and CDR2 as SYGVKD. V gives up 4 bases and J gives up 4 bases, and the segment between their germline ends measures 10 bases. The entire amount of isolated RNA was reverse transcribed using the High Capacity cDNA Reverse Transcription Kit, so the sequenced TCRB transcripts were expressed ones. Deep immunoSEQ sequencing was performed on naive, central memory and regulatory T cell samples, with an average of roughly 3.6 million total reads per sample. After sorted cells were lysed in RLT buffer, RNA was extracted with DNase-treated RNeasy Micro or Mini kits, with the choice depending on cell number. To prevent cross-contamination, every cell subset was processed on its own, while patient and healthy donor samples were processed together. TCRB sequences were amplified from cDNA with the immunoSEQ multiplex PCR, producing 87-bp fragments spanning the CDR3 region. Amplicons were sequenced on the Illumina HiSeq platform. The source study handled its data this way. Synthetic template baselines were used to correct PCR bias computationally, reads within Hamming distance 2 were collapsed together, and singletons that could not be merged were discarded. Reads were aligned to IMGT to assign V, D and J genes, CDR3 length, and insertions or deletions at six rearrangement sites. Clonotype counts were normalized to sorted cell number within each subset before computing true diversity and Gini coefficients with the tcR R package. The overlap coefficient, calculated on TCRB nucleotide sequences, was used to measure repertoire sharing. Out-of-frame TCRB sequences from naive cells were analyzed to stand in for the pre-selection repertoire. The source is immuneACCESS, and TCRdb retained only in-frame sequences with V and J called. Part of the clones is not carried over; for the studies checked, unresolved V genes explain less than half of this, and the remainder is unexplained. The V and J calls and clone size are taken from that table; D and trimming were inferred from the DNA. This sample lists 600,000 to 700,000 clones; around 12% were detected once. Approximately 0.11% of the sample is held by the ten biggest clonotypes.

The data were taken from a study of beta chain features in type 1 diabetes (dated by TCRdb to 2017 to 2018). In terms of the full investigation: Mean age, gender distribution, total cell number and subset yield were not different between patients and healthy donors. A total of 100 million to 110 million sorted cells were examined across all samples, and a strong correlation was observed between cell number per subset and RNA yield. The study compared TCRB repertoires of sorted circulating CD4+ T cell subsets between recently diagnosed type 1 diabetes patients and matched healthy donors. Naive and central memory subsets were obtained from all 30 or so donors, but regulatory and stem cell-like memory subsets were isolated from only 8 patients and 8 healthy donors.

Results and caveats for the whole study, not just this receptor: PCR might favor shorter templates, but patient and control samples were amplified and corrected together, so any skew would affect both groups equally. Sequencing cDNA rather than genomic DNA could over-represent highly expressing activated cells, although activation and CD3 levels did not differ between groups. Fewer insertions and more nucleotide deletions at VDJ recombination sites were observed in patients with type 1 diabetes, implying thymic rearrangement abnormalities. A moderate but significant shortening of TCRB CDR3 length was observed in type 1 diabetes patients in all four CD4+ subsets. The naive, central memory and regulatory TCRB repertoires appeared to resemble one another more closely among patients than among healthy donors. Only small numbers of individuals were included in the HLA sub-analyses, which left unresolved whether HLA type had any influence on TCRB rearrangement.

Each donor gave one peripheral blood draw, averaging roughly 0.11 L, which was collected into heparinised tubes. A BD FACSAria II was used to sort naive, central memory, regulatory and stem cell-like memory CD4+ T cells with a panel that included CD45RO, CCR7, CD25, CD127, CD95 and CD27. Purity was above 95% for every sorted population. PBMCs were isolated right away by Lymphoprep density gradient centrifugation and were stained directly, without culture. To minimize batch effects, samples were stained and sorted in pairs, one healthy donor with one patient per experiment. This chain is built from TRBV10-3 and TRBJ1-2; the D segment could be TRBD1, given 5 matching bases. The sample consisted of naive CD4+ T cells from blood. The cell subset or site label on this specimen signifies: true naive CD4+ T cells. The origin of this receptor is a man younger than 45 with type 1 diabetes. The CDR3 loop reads CAISVGDAYGYTF. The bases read TGTGCCATCAGTGTAGGGGATGCCTATGGCTACACCTTC.